This T cell receptor beta chain was sequenced in a study of high-grade serous ovarian cancer treatment subgroups (dated by TCRdb to the early 2020s). Turning to the overall study: On average, each sample produced about 14,000 sequencing reads and roughly 7,500 unique TCR beta rearrangements. TCR beta repertoires were profiled in patients with high-grade serous ovarian cancer who were grouped, under a laparoscopic triage algorithm, by complete gross resection or by neoadjuvant chemotherapy response. A cohort of some 30 patients was included: some ten with no residual disease after primary surgery (R0), some ten who were excellent NACT responders, and some ten who were poor NACT responders. In total there were approximately 94 samples, since every patient provided one primary tumor sample and two metastatic tumor samples. What the work shows at the level of the full study, not this receptor alone: The TCR repertoire analyses centered on CDR3, leaving CDR1 and CDR2 unanalyzed. TCR clonal relatedness was found to be positively correlated with neoantigen level and, by trend, with copy number variation and mutation load derived from whole-genome sequencing. Because bulk tumor TCR sequencing provided no spatial information, insight into HGSC tumor complexity and diversity was limited. Tumors from the same patient had repertoire similarity ranging from about 0.1 to 0.85, while tumors from different patients showed almost no similarity.

Notes on this clone: Which antigen it targets is not known. Base qualities are not provided; no much larger clone lies one nucleotide away.

Tumor samples were obtained before definitive surgery or chemotherapy. The MD Anderson Biospecimen Extraction Resource handled genomic DNA extraction, while the MD Anderson Cancer Genomics Laboratory carried out the TCR sequencing. Between the V and J ends, shortened by 4 bases and 4 bases respectively, the junction contains 13 bases. Via the germline V gene (reference sequence), CDR1 is WNHNN and CDR2 SYGVQD. The CDR3 measures 14 amino acids from cysteine to phenylalanine. Kept here is only the CDR3 DNA, which spans 42 bases and is read in frame from base 1. The 90 tumor samples underwent high-throughput TCR profiling using ImmunoSEQ. In the paper's pipeline: Repertoire diversity metrics included richness (unique productive sequences), clonality, evenness and relatedness; Bhattacharyya coefficient assessed similarity between samples. In a sensitivity analysis, TCRs with fewer than two reads were excluded, and consistent conclusions were obtained. Not all clones reach the TCRdb copy of this immuneACCESS table, which keeps in-frame sequences only. Checked studies attribute under half of the gap to unresolved V genes and leave the rest unexplained. V and J calls and clone size are as listed in that table; D and trimming were resolved from the DNA. The sample table records 2,600 or so clones; roughly 72% of these occur just once. In total, the top ten clones hold around 13% of the sample.

The TCR originated in a human donor with high-grade serous ovarian cancer. The sequencing sample was made of tumor tissue. The chain employs TRBV10-1 and TRBJ2-5; 5 matching bases give a weak D call of TRBD2. The DNA sequence follows: TGCGCCAGCAGTGCCGGTATGGGGAGAGAGACCCAGTACTTC. Its protein is CASSAGMGRETQYF.